The 14 T cell receptor beta chains presented below share a single source sample, sequenced in a study of CD8 T cells in ankylosing spondylitis. TCRdb analysed the 5' RACE reads with MiXCR anew, one entry per CDR3 protein. The sample lists some 270,000 distinct CDR3 sequences; over 15% were seen once. What was sequenced was blood, either unsorted or a sorted T cell fraction (not recorded which). The receptors stem from a male donor with ankylosing spondylitis or in good health (not recorded which).

In its sample, this clonotype was seen a few times. The rearrangement uses TRBV25-1 and TRBJ2-3; D possibly corresponds to TRBD2 (6 bases). Looked up from germline, CDR1 is MGHDK and CDR2 is SYGVNS. The CDR3 runs to 15 residues. Trimming left V 2 bases short and J 2 bases short, with 11 bases between. In DNA, the CDR3 is TGTGCCAGCAGTGAACCGGGACTTCCCACAGATACGCAGTATTTT. This gives the protein CASSEPGLPTDTQYF.

In its sample, this clonotype was seen a few times. The rearrangement uses TRBV6-4 and TRBJ2-6; D uncertain. This CDR3 region has 15 residues. Germline assignment: CDR1 MRHNA and CDR2 SNTAGT. V was pared by 3 bases and J by 0 bases, with 6 bases between. The DNA of the CDR3 is TGTGCCAGCAGTGATATGGCCTCTGGGGCCAACGTCCTGACTTTC. Residues: CASSDMASGANVLTF.

V is TRBV11-2 and J is TRBJ2-7; 7 bases are shared with TRBD2. This CDR3 has 15 residues. V lost 5 bases to trimming and J lost 2 bases; unmatched junction nucleotides: 9. Germline CDR1 SGHAT, CDR2 FQNNGV. The CDR3 spells CASSPQREKTYEQYF. As DNA, the CDR3 is TGTGCCAGCAGCCCGCAGCGGGAAAAAACCTACGAGCAGTACTTC.

J is TRBJ2-1 and V is TRBV4-3, with 10 bases matching TRBD2. This CDR3 region has 13 residues. With 4 bases clipped from V and 8 bases from J, the junction kept 2 bases outside the gene matches. In germline, CDR1 is LGHNA, CDR2 YSLEER. Written as DNA, the CDR3 is TGCGCCAGCAGCCCTAGCGGGAGCTATGAGCAGTTCTTC. Its protein is CASSPSGSYEQFF.

V is TRBV7-9 and J is TRBJ1-5; D is uncertain. Germline V gene sequence: CDR1 SEHNR, CDR2 FQNEAQ (reference sequence). This CDR3 is built from 15 residues. Between the trimmed V and J ends, which lost 5 bases and 2 bases, there was a span of 13 bases. The CDR3: CASSPSGSGNQPQHF. DNA of the CDR3: TGTGCCAGCAGCCCCAGCGGGTCGGGCAATCAGCCCCAGCATTTT. Looking up the rest from reference TRBV7-9 and TRBJ1-5 gives the full variable domain: DTGVSQNPRHKITKRGQNVTFRCDPISEHNRLYWYRQTLGQGPEFLTYFQNEAQLEKSRLLSDRFSAERPKGSFSTLEIQRTEQGDSAMYLCASSPSGSGNQPQHFGDGTRLSIL.

This chain links TRBV29-1 with TRBJ2-1, with 10 nucleotides matching TRBD1. CDR3 length: 14 residues. Germline CDR1 SQVTM, CDR2 ANQGSEA. J lost 0 bases, V lost 6 bases, and 2 bases had no gene match. The CDR3 loop reads CSVGTGASYNEQFF. Written as DNA, the CDR3 is TGCAGCGTGGGGACAGGGGCCTCCTACAATGAGCAGTTCTTC.

V usage is TRBV20-1 and J usage is TRBJ2-7, with D perhaps matching TRBD2 (5 bases). CDR3 size: 14 residues. The germline V gene has CDR1 DFQATT and CDR2 SNEGSKA (reference sequence). With 4 bases removed from V and 3 bases from J, the gap between germline ends came to 16 bases. The CDR3 region is CSAMGGEIVYEQYF. As DNA, the CDR3 is TGCAGTGCTATGGGTGGGGAGATTGTCTACGAGCAGTACTTC.

The CDR3 spells CATSDRSTPYNEQFF. The DNA for the CDR3 is TGTGCCACCAGTGACCGATCTACTCCCTACAATGAGCAGTTCTTC. This chain joins TRBV24-1 and TRBJ2-1; no definite D call. CDR3 size: 15 residues. Trimming cost V 4 bases and J 2 bases, with 11 bases left between them. Germline V gives CDR1 KGHDR, CDR2 SFDVKD.

The chain combines TRBV5-6 with TRBJ1-1; D unresolved. The CDR3 runs to 16 residues. The germline V gene encodes CDR1 SGHDT and CDR2 YYEEEE. V shed 5 bases and J shed 0 bases, with 17 bases lying between them. CDR3 DNA sequence: TGTGCCAGCAGTTCCGGTGACGGCTATATGAACACTGAAGCTTTCTTT. This codes for CASSSGDGYMNTEAFF. The full variable domain, in which reference TRBV5-6 and TRBJ1-1 provide the parts outside the CDR3, is DAGVTQSPTHLIKTRGQQVTLRCSPKSGHDTVSWYQQALGQGPQFIFQYYEEEERQRGNFPDRFSGHQFPNYSSELNVNALLLGDSALYLCASSSGDGYMNTEAFFGQGTRLTVV.

This clonotype was observed many times. For the CDR3, the DNA is TGTGCCAGCAGGCTTACTAGCCCCACCGGGGAGCTGTTTTTT. Its translation: CASRLTSPTGELFF. The V call is TRBV6-2 or TRBV6-3, the J call TRBJ2-2, with a tentative D call TRBD2 (6 bases). Trimming pared 6 bases from V and 4 bases from J, leaving 12 bases between. The CDR3 is 14 residues long. The germline V gene encodes CDR1 MNHEY and CDR2 SVGEGT.

This clonotype showed up just a few times. The chain links TRBV4-1 to TRBJ1-2; 7 positions agree with TRBD1. Per the germline V gene, CDR1 is MGHRA and CDR2 is YSYEKL. V gave up 6 bases and J gave up 3 bases; unmatched junction bases: 4. This CDR3 is built from 13 residues. The CDR3 DNA follows: TGCGCCAGCAGGGAAACAGGGGACTATGGCTACACCTTC. Encoded protein: CASRETGDYGYTF.

The sample holds a few counts of this clonotype. V gene TRBV29-1 combines with J gene TRBJ2-7; D not resolved. Germline V gives CDR1 SQVTM, CDR2 ANQGSEA. Trimming cost V 1 base and J 1 base, with 14 bases left between them. The CDR3 consists of 15 residues. The CDR3 DNA sequence: TGCAGCGTTGAAGCACCGTCAGCGACGTCCTACGAGCAGTACTTC. Translation gives CSVEAPSATSYEQYF.

The V gene is TRBV11-1, the J gene TRBJ2-1, with 13 bases that match TRBD2. The CDR3 is 20 residues long. V shed 1 base, J shed 1 base, and the junction held 10 bases outside the gene matches. Germline loops: CDR1 SGHAT, CDR2 FQDESV (reference sequence). CDR3 protein: CASSLVRGLAGLSSYNEQFF. Written as DNA, the CDR3 is TGTGCCAGCAGCTTAGTCAGGGGACTAGCGGGACTAAGTTCCTACAATGAGCAGTTCTTC.

This clonotype has more than one count but fewer than ten. V gene TRBV27 combines with J gene TRBJ2-1, with D possibly being TRBD2 (6 bases). CDR3 length equals 14 residues. Trimming stripped 5 bases from V and 8 bases from J, with 16 bases between. Per germline, CDR1 MNHEY and CDR2 SMNVEV (reference sequence). CDR3 bases: TGTGCCAGCAGTCCCAGACTAGTGTGGGATGAGCAGTTCTTC. Translating gives CASSPRLVWDEQFF.